Shown below are 14 T cell receptor beta chains from a single sample sequenced in a study of T cells in localized non-small cell lung cancer. Sequencing used immunoSEQ multiplex PCR; TCRdb keeps in-frame clones, though not all of them. Of 130,000 or so clones listed, around 92% are singletons. The material was peripheral blood, obtained before any cancer treatment. These TCRs come from a female donor over 55 with stage I lung adenocarcinoma.

The gene calls are TRBV10-1 and TRBJ2-3; D might be TRBD1 or TRBD2, each matching 7 bases. Germline V CDR1 and CDR2: WNHNN, SYGVQD (reference sequence). This CDR3 has 13 amino acids. CDR3 region: CAFRGGGPDTQYF. The CDR3 nucleotides read TGCGCTTTCAGGGGGGGAGGGCCGGATACGCAGTATTTT.

This chain uses TRBV7-3 with TRBJ2-3; the match to TRBD2 covers 10 bases. The CDR3 is 16 residues long. The germline V gene encodes CDR1 SGHTA and CDR2 FQGTGA. Trimming took 5 bases from V and 3 from J; bases not matched to a gene: 8. This CDR3 reads CASSMGSGRGTDTQYF. Here the CDR3 DNA reads TGTGCCAGCAGCATGGGGAGCGGGAGGGGGACAGATACGCAGTATTTT.

This clone has just one count. The rearrangement uses TRBV4-2 and TRBJ2-2; TRBD2 matches 9 bases. This CDR3 has 20 residues. Germline values: CDR1 LGHNA, CDR2 YNFKEQ. V dropped 0 bases and J dropped 2; count of bases not matched to a gene: 13. CDR3 loop: CASSQEVVGSGRANTGELFF. DNA of the CDR3: TGTGCCAGCAGCCAAGAGGTGGTCGGTAGCGGGAGAGCTAACACCGGGGAGCTGTTTTTT.

V is TRBV2 and J is TRBJ2-4; 9 bases agree with TRBD1. The germline CDR1 and CDR2 sequences are SNHLY and FYNNEI. The CDR3 loop spans 13 amino acids. J lost 9 bases, V lost 5 bases, and 5 bases had no gene match. The CDR3 protein is CASSRDRVAIQYF. CDR3 in DNA: TGTGCCAGCAGTAGGGACAGGGTTGCCATTCAGTACTTC.

V and J are TRBV28 and TRBJ2-1; no clear D gene. Germline assignment: CDR1 MDHEN and CDR2 SYDVKM. Trimming pared 7 bases from V and 4 bases from J, leaving 23 bases between. The CDR3 covers 17 residues. Here the CDR3 DNA reads TGTGCCAGCACCACAAAAAGACACCTCTCTTTTTACAATGAGCAGTTCTTC. Protein sequence: CASTTKRHLSFYNEQFF.

The chain links TRBV27 to TRBJ1-5; D is uncertain. This CDR3 is 13 amino acids long. V lost 4 bases to trimming and J lost 3 bases, with 7 bases between them. Germline CDR1 and CDR2: MNHEY and SMNVEV (reference sequence). The CDR3 region is CASSSLNNQPQHF. As DNA, the CDR3 is TGTGCCAGCAGTTCTCTAAACAATCAGCCCCAGCATTTT.

This chain connects TRBV28 to TRBJ1-1; D unresolved. V shed 6 bases and J shed 6 bases, with 8 bases lying between them. There are 11 residues in the CDR3. The germline gives CDR1 MDHEN, CDR2 SYDVKM. The CDR3 DNA sequence: TGTGCCAGCAGCACCTTCGCTGAAGCTTTCTTT. Amino acid sequence: CASSTFAEAFF.

This chain joins TRBV10-3 and TRBJ2-5; the match to TRBD1 covers 8 bases. The CDR3 totals 11 residues. Germline trimming cut 11 bases from V and 5 bases from J; bases unmatched to any gene: 4. Germline CDR1 and CDR2: ENHRY and SYGVKD. Here the CDR3 reads CAARGLETQYF. The CDR3 nucleotides read TGTGCCGCCAGGGGGCTGGAGACCCAGTACTTC.

The chain couples TRBV5-4 to TRBJ2-7, with unresolved D. Trimming took 3 bases from V and 3 from J, leaving 13 bases between them. CDR1 is SGHNT and CDR2 is YYREEE in the germline V gene (reference sequence). There are 14 residues in the CDR3. This chain's CDR3 is CASSSQNAGYEQYF. The DNA for the CDR3 is TGTGCCAGCAGCTCCCAGAACGCTGGCTACGAGCAGTACTTC.

The V gene is TRBV7-9, the J gene TRBJ1-2, with D maybe TRBD1 (5 bases). CDR1 SEHNR and CDR2 FQNEAQ come from the germline V gene (reference sequence). The length of the CDR3 is 12 residues. V dropped 0 bases and J dropped 7 bases, with 6 bases sitting between them. The CDR3 nucleotides read TGTGCCAGCAGCTTAGCCGGGGGTGGCTACACCTTC. Protein sequence: CASSLAGGGYTF. The whole variable domain, remainder taken from reference TRBV7-9 and TRBJ1-2, is DTGVSQNPRHKITKRGQNVTFRCDPISEHNRLYWYRQTLGQGPEFLTYFQNEAQLEKSRLLSDRFSAERPKGSFSTLEIQRTEQGDSAMYLCASSLAGGGYTFGSGTRLTVV.

Comments on this clone: At the DNA level, this CDR3 is encoded by other sequences in the same sample as well. The rearrangement uses TRBV5-1 and TRBJ2-3; 9 bases line up with TRBD2. The CDR3 totals 15 residues. V was clipped by 4 bases and J by 1 base; unmatched bases: 4. CDR1 SGHRS and CDR2 YFSETQ come from the germline V gene. CDR3 sequence (DNA): TGCGCCAGCAGCATAGCGGGAGATCGCACAGATACGCAGTATTTT. Its translation is CASSIAGDRTDTQYF.

This chain uses TRBV19 with TRBJ2-5, with TRBD1 matching 7 bases. Looked up from germline, CDR1 is LNHDA and CDR2 is SQIVND (reference sequence). The V and J ends lost 3 bases and 1 base, in that order; junction bases with no gene match: 2. This CDR3 comprises 14 residues. The CDR3 nucleotides are TGTGCCAGTAGTATTCAGGGGGTCCAAGAGACCCAGTACTTC. This translates into CASSIQGVQETQYF.

V is TRBV27 and J is TRBJ2-7; TRBD1 matches 8 bases. Germline CDR1 MNHEY, CDR2 SMNVEV (reference sequence). V trimming: 2 bases; J trimming: 3 bases; junction bases outside the gene matches: 15. The CDR3 extends over 18 amino acids. The CDR3 coding sequence is TGTGCCAGCAGTTTAAAGTTTAGGTCGGGACAGGTGAGCTACGAGCAGTACTTC. Encoded protein: CASSLKFRSGQVSYEQYF.

The chain has TRBV5-6 and TRBJ2-5; TRBD2 agrees at 10 bases. The better agreement between TRBJ2-7 and the DNA end casts doubt on the J call. CDR1 and CDR2 (germline): SGHDT, YYEEEE. This CDR3 contains 15 residues. This CDR3 is CASSLAAGGQDEQYF. The CDR3 nucleotides are TGTGCCAGCAGCTTGGCAGCGGGAGGGCAAGACGAGCAGTACTTC.